This T cell receptor (beta chain) was captured by sequencing in a study of blood T cell repertoires in COVID-19. At the level of the study: There were acute and convalescent COVID-19 samples, and they came from the United States, Italy and Spain. Nucleic acid was either cDNA or gDNA, and it came from T cells, B-cell-depleted T cells, or PBMCs.

Per the original data handling: Amplification from reference gene primers served as the basis for estimated nucleated cell counts. The method was immunoSEQ multiplex PCR; TCRdb's version includes in-frame clones alone and lacks a portion of them. V, J and clone size reflect that table, while D and trimming were determined from the DNA. This table holds approximately 88,000 clones, around 90% found once. This CDR3 spans 16 amino acids. V shed 6 bases and J 3 bases; nucleotides not matched to a gene: 8. Germline loops: CDR1 PRHDT, CDR2 FYEKMQ (reference sequence). The TCR was taken from a male donor with acute or convalescent COVID-19. The V call is TRBV13, the J call TRBJ2-1, with 10 nucleotides matching TRBD2. The source material was peripheral blood. CDR3: CASSWKRGGNYNEQFF. In nucleotides, the CDR3 is TGTGCCAGCAGTTGGAAGCGGGGGGGCAACTACAATGAGCAGTTCTTC.